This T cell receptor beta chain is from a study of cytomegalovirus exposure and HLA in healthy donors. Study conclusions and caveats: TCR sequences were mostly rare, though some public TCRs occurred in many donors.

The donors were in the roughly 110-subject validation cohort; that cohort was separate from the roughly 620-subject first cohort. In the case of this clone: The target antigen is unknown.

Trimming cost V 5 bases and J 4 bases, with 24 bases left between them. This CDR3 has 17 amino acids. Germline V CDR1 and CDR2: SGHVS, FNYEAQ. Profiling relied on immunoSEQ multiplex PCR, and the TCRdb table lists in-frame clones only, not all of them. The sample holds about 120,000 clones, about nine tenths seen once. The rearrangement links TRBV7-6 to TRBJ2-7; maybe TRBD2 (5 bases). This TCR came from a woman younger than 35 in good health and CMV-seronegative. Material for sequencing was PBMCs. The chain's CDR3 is CASSPRRWGDNQYEQYF. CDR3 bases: TGTGCCAGCAGCCCACGACGCTGGGGAGACAACCAATACGAGCAGTACTTC.